The rows below give T cell receptor beta chains drawn from one sample of a study of T-cell memory formation after mild COVID-19. TCRdb fed the 5' RACE reads into MiXCR, producing one record per CDR3 protein. Altogether about 350,000 distinct CDR3 sequences are present, roughly 13% being singletons, with the ten largest covering about a fifth. The sequenced sample consisted of PBMCs or a T cell subset sorted from them (not recorded which). Receptors originate from a man aged 18 to 30 who had mild COVID-19 (a few samples of this study predate the infection). Cell type and time point are not known. Each CDR3 is given without its conserved first and last residue. Size values are once, few and many counts, or a class for expanded clones, and some rows have none.

size | J | V | CDR3
few | TRBJ1-2 | TRBV15 | ATSRDSGTEDGDGYT
few | TRBJ2-1 | TRBV18 | ASSPGNIEGNEQF
- | TRBJ2-7 | TRBV5-1 | ASILGPVAGKYDRGQYEQY
- | TRBJ1-4 | TRBV6-6 | ASSSSQDGNEKLF
- | TRBJ2-1 | TRBV12-3/TRBV12-4 | ASSSGLVQQF
once | TRBJ1-3 | TRBV11-2 | ASSLRDRGLSGNTIY
- | TRBJ2-5 | TRBV5-4 | ASSSPPGQGTETQY
- | TRBJ2-7 | TRBV12-3/TRBV12-4 | ASRTTGTTYEQY
- | TRBJ2-5 | TRBV18 | ASSPMVEETQY
- | TRBJ1-5 | TRBV5-1 | ASSLAKDRGYKPQH
- | TRBJ2-1 | TRBV18 | ASSPSRDNEQF
- | TRBJ2-7 | TRBV6-5 | ASRVTSGAYEQY
- | TRBJ2-1 | TRBV29-1 | SVEGPDSVYNEQF
- | TRBJ2-3 | TRBV20-1 | SARGQLGGTDTQY
few | TRBJ2-1 | TRBV5-1 | ASSSGGTGSYNEQF
few | TRBJ2-3 | TRBV7-3 | ASSFNGGTDTQY
many | TRBJ1-5 | TRBV7-9 | ASSLGQDHQPQH
few | TRBJ1-2 | TRBV9 | ASSSGVDYGYT
many | TRBJ2-7 | TRBV5-1 | ASSLAYEQY
- | TRBJ1-5 | TRBV3-1 | ASSQVDNQPQH
few | TRBJ1-4 | TRBV12-3/TRBV12-4 | ASSPRQNEKLF
many | TRBJ2-3 | TRBV27 | ASSRLNEGETLARTDTQY
- | TRBJ2-3 | TRBV5-4 | ASSLGRGIATPDTQY
- | TRBJ1-5 | TRBV4-1 | ASSQAIGYSNQPQH
few | TRBJ2-7 | TRBV15 | ATSISRASSYEQY
- | TRBJ1-1 | TRBV7-9 | ASSGGQGEASAF
many | TRBJ2-7 | TRBV5-1 | ASSLGDTGNEQY
many | TRBJ1-6 | TRBV5-1 | ASSLGFGDNSPLH
few | TRBJ2-3 | TRBV7-3 | ASSQGTGTDTQY
few | TRBJ2-2 | TRBV6-1 | ASSDGPDRNTGELF
many | TRBJ2-7 | TRBV10-3 | AAEDEAYEQY
few | TRBJ2-7 | TRBV5-1 | ASSFGGTYEQY
many | TRBJ2-1 | TRBV5-1 | ASTPWTGSANEQF
- | TRBJ2-7 | TRBV10-2 | ASLPSLAGGHEQY
- | TRBJ2-1 | TRBV4-2 | ASRATPAGVTDEQF
many | TRBJ2-5 | TRBV7-2 | ASSLGSGGRETQY
- | TRBJ1-5 | TRBV7-8 | ASSLLQVNQPQH
- | TRBJ2-2 | TRBV9 | ASSALNTGELF
many | TRBJ2-2 | TRBV6-2/TRBV6-3 | ASQQGSGELF
few | TRBJ2-3 | TRBV4-3 | ASSQAVRGVTDTQY
- | TRBJ2-6 | TRBV29-1 | SGQGQGGKSGANVLT
- | TRBJ1-6 | TRBV12-3/TRBV12-4 | ASSLLSGRGPLH
few | TRBJ2-7 | TRBV5-1 | ASSPRDRGIEQY
once | TRBJ2-7 | TRBV5-1 | ASSAQETYEQY
- | TRBJ2-1 | TRBV7-8 | ASSSERGASNEQF
- | TRBJ1-5 | TRBV27 | ASRQGARNQPQH
- | TRBJ1-1 | TRBV7-6 | ASSTGGLNTEAF
few | TRBJ2-3 | TRBV5-1 | ATGSGGAPDTQY
- | TRBJ1-2 | TRBV7-2 | ASSLGGGHYGYT
- | TRBJ1-2 | TRBV5-1 | ASSRDRGLDGYT
- | TRBJ2-4 | TRBV28 | ASSSAGSKNIQY
- | TRBJ1-1 | TRBV4-3 | ASSQDRKGPEAF
few | TRBJ1-4 | TRBV20-1 | SASFPGQGGEKLF
- | TRBJ2-5 | TRBV5-6 | ASSRYRGGLETQY
few | TRBJ2-3 | TRBV20-1 | SAITSGAADTQY
few | TRBJ2-3 | TRBV4-2 | ASSQAAGPEGDTQY
- | TRBJ1-1 | TRBV18 | ASTRDGGDTEAF
few | TRBJ2-1 | TRBV6-2/TRBV6-3 | ASSYPTGGEQF